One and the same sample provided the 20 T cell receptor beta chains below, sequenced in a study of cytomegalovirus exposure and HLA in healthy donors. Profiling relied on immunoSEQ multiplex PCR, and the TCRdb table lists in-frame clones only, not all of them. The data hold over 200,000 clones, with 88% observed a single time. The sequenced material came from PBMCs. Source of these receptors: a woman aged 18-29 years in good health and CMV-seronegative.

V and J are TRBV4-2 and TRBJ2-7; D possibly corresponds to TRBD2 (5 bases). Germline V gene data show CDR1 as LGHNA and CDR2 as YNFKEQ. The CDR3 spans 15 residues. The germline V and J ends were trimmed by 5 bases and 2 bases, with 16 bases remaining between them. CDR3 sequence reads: CASSAIRGSPYEQYF. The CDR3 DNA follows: TGTGCCAGCAGCGCCATAAGAGGGAGCCCCTACGAGCAGTACTTC.

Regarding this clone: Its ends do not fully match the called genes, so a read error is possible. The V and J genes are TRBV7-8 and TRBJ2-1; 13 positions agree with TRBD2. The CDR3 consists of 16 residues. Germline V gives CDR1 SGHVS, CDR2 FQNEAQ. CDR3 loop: CASSPWTSGSYDEQFF. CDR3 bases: TGTGCCAGCAGCCCTTGGACTAGCGGGAGCTACGATGAGCAGTTCTTC.

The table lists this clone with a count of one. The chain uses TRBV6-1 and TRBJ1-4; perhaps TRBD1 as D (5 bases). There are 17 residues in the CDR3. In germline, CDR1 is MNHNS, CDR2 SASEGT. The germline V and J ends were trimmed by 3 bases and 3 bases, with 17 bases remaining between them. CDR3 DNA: TGTGCCAGCAGTGAGAGTGATAGGAGGGGAGCTAATGAAAAACTGTTTTTT. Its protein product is CASSESDRRGANEKLFF.

The CDR3 region is CASSQMTGVNTEAFF. The CDR3 DNA reads TGTGCCAGCAGCCAAATGACAGGGGTAAACACTGAAGCTTTCTTT. This chain links TRBV7-6 with TRBJ1-1; 8 positions agree with TRBD1. CDR1 is SGHVS and CDR2 is FNYEAQ in the germline V gene. The V segment lost 5 bases and the J segment 2 bases; nucleotides outside the gene matches: 7. The CDR3 runs 15 residues.

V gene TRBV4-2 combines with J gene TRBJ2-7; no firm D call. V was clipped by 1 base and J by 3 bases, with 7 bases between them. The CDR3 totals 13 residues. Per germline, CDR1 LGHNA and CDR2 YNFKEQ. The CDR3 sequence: CASSQGSSYEQYF. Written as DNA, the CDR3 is TGTGCCAGCAGCCAAGGGAGTAGCTACGAGCAGTACTTC.

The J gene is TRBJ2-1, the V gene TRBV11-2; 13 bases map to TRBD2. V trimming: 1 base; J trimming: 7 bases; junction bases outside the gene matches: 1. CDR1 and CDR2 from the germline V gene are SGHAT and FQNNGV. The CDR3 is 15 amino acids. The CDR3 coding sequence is TGTGCCAGCAGCTTAGGGACTAGCGGGAGTAATGAGCAGTTCTTC. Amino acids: CASSLGTSGSNEQFF.

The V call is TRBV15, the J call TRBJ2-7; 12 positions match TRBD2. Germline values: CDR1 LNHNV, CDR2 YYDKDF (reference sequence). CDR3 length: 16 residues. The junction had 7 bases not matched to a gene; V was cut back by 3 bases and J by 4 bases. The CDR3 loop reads CATSRGTSGYGYEQYF. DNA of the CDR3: TGTGCCACCAGCAGGGGGACTAGCGGGTACGGGTACGAGCAGTACTTC.

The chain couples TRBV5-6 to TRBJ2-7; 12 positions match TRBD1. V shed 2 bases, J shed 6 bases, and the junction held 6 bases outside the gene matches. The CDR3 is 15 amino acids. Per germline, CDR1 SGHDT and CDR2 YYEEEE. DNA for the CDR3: TGTGCCAGCAGCTTAGTCGGGACAGGGGGCCGCGAGCAGTACTTC. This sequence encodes CASSLVGTGGREQYF.

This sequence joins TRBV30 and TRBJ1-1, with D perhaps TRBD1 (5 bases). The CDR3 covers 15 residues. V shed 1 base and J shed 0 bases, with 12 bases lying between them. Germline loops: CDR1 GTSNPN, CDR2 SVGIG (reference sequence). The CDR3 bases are TGTGCCTGGAGTGATTCTGGCAGGGTGAACACTGAAGCTTTCTTT. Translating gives CAWSDSGRVNTEAFF.

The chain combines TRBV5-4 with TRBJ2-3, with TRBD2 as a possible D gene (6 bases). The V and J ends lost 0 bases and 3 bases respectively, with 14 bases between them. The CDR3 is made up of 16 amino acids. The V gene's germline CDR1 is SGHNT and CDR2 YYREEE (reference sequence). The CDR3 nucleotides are TGTGCCAGCAGCTTGGCCCGGGGTAGCGGAACAGATACGCAGTATTTT. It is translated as CASSLARGSGTDTQYF.

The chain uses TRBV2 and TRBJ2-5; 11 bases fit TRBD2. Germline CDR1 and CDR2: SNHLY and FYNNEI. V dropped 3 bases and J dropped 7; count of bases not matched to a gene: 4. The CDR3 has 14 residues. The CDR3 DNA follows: TGTGCCAGCAGTGATAGCGGGAGGGCCGGGACCCAGTACTTC. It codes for CASSDSGRAGTQYF.

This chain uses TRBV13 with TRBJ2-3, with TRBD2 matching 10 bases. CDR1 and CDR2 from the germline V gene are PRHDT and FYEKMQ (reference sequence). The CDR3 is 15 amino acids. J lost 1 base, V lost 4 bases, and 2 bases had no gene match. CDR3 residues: CASSYGLAGTDTQYF. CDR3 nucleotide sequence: TGTGCCAGCAGCTACGGACTAGCGGGCACAGATACGCAGTATTTT.

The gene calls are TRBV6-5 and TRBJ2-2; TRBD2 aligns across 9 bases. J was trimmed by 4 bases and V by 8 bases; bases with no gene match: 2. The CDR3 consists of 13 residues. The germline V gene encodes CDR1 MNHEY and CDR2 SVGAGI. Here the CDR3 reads CASGRGGTGELFF. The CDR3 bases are TGTGCCAGCGGGCGGGGGGGCACCGGGGAGCTGTTTTTT.

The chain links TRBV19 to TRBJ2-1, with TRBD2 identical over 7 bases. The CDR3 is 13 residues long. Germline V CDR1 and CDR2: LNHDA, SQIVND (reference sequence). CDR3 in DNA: TGTGCTACTAGCGAGAGCTCCTACAATGAGCAGTTCTTC. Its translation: CATSESSYNEQFF.

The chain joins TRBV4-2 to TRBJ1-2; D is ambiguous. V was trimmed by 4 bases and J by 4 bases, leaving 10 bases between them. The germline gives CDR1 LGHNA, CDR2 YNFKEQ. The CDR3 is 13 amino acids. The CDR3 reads CASSRAGSYGYTF. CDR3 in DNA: TGTGCCAGCAGCCGTGCAGGATCCTATGGCTACACCTTC.

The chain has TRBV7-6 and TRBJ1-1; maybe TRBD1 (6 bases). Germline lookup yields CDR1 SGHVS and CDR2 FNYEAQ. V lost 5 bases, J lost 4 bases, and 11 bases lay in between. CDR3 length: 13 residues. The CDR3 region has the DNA TGTGCCAGCAGCCCGAGGACAGCCACTGAAGCTTTCTTT. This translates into CASSPRTATEAFF.

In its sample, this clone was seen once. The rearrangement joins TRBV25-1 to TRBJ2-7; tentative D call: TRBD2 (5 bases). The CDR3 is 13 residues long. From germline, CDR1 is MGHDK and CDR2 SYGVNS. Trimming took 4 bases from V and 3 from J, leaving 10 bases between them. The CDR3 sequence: CASSGLAGYEQYF. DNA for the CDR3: TGTGCCAGCAGTGGTCTAGCAGGCTACGAGCAGTACTTC.

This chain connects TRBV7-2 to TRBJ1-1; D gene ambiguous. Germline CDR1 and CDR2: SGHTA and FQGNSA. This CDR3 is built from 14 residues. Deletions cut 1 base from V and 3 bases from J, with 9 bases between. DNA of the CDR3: TGTGCCAGCAGCTTAGGCGGCGGATACACTGAAGCTTTCTTT. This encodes CASSLGGGYTEAFF. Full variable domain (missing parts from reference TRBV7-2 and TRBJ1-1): GAGVSQSPSNKVTEKGKDVELRCDPISGHTALYWYRQSLGQGLEFLIYFQGNSAPDKSGLPSDRFSAERTGGSVSTLTIQRTQQEDSAVYLCASSLGGGYTEAFFGQGTRLTVV.

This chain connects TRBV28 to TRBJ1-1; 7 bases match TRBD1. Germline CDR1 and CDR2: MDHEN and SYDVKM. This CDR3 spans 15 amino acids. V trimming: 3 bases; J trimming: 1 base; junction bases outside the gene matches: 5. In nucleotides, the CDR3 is TGTGCCAGCAGTTTTGGTGACAGGGCGAACACTGAAGCTTTCTTT. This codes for CASSFGDRANTEAFF. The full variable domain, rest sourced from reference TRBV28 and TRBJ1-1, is DVKVTQSSRYLVKRTGEKVFLECVQDMDHENMFWYRQDPGLGLRLIYFSYDVKMKEKGDIPEGYSVSREKKERFSLILESASTNQTSMYLCASSFGDRANTEAFFGQGTRLTVV.

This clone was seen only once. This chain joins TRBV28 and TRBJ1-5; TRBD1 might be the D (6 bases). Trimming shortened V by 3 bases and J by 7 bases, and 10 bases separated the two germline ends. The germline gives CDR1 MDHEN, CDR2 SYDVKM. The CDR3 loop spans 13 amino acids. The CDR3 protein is CASSFGTTQPQHF. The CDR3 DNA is TGTGCCAGCAGTTTTGGGACAACACAGCCCCAGCATTTT.